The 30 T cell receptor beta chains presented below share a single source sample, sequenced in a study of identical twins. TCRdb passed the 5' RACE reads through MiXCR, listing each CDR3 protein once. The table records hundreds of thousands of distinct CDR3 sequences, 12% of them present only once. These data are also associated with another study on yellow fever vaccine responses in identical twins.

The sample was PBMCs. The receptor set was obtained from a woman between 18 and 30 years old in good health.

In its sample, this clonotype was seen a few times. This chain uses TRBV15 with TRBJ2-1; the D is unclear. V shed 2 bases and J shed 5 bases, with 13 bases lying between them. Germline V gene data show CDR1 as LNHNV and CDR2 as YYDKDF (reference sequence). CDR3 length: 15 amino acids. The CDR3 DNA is TGTGCCACCAGCAGACAAAAAATTCGAGACAATGAGCAGTTCTTC. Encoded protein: CATSRQKIRDNEQFF.

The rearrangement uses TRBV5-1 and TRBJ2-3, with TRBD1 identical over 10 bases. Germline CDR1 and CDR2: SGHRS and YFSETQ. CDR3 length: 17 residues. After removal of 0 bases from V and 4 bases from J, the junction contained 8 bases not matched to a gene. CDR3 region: CASSLAPPGQGSDTQYF. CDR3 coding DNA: TGCGCCAGCAGCTTGGCCCCACCGGGACAGGGGTCAGATACGCAGTATTTT.

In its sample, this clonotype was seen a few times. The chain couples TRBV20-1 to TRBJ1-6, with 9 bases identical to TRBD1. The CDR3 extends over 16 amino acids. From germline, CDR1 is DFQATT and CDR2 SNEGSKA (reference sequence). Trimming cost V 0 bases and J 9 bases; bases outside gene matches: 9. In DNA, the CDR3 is TGCAGTGCTAGAGAGGGGGGACAGGGAACTGGTTCACCCCTCCACTTT. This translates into CSAREGGQGTGSPLHF.

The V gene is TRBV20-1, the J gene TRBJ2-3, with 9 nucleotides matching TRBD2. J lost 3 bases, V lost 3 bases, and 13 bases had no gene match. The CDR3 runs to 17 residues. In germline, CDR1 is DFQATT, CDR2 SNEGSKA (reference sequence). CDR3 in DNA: TGCAGTGCTAGTTTCCCGGGCGCTAGCGGGACTACAGATACGCAGTATTTT. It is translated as CSASFPGASGTTDTQYF.

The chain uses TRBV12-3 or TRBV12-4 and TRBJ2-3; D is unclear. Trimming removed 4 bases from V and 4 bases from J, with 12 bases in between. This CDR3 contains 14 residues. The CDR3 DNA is TGTGCCAGCAGTTCCCAGGAGTCAGCAGATACGCAGTATTTT. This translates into CASSSQESADTQYF.

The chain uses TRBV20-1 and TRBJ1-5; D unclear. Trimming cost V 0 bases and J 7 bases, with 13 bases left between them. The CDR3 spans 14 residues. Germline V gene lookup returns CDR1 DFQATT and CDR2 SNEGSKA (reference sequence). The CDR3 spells CSARDSRGYQPQHF. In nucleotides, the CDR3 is TGCAGTGCTAGAGATTCGCGGGGTTACCAGCCCCAGCATTTT.

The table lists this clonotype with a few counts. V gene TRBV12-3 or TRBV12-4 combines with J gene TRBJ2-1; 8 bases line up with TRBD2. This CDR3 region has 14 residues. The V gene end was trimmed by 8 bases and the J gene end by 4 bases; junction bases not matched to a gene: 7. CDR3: CASGEAGAYNEQFF. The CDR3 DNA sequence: TGTGCCAGCGGGGAAGCGGGGGCATACAATGAGCAGTTCTTC.

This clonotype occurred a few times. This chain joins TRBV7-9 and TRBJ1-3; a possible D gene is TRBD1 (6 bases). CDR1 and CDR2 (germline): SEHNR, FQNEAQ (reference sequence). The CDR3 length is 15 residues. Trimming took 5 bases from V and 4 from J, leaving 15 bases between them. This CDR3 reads CASSGGQSRGNTIYF. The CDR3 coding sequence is TGTGCCAGCAGCGGTGGACAGTCACGGGGAAACACCATATATTTT.

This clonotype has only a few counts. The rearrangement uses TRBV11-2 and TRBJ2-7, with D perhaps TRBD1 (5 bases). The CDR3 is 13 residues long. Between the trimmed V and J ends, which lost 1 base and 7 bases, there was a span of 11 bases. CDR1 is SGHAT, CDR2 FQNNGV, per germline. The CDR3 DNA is TGTGCCAGCAGCTTAGTGCAGGGAAGGGAGCAGTACGTC. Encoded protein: CASSLVQGREQYV.

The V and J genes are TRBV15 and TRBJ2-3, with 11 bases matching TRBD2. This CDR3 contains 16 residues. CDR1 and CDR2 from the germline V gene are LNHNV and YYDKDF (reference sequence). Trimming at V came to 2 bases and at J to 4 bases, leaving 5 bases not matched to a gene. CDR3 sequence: CATSRPTSGGPDTQYF. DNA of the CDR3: TGTGCCACCAGCAGACCAACTAGCGGGGGCCCAGATACGCAGTATTTT.

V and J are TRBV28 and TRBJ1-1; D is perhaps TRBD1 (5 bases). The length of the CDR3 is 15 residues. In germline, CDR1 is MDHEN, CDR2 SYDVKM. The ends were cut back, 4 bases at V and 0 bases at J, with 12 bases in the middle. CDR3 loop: CASSSPGGVNTEAFF. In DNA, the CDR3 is TGTGCCAGCAGTTCTCCCGGGGGAGTGAACACTGAAGCTTTCTTT.

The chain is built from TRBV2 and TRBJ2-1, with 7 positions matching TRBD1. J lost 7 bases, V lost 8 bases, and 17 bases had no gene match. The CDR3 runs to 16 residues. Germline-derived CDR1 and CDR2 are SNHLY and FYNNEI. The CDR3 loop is CASCPGGRQGRNEQFF. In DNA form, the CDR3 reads TGTGCCAGCTGTCCGGGTGGGCGACAGGGAAGGAATGAGCAGTTCTTC.

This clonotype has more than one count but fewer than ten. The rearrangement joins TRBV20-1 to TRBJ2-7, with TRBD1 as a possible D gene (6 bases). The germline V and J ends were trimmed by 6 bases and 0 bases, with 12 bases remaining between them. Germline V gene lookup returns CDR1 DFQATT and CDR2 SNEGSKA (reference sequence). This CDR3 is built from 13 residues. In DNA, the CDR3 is TGCAGTGCCGTGGACAGCTTCTCCTACGAGCAGTACGTC. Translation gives CSAVDSFSYEQYV.

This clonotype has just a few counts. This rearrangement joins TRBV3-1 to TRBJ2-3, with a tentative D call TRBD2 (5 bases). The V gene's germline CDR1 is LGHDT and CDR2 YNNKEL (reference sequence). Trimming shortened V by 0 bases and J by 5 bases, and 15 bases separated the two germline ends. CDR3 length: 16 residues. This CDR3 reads CASSQDSADWGDTQYF. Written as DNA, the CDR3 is TGTGCCAGCAGCCAAGACTCGGCGGACTGGGGAGATACGCAGTATTTT.

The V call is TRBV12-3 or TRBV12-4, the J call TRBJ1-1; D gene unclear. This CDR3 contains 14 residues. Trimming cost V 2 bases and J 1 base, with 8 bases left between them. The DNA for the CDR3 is TGTGCCAGCAGTTTACCCAGCCAGAACACTGAAGCTTTCTTT. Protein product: CASSLPSQNTEAFF.

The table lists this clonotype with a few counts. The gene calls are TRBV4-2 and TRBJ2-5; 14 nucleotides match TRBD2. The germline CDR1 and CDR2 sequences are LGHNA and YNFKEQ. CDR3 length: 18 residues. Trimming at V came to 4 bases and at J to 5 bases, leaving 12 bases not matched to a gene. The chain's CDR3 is CASSPSTSGRALGETQYF. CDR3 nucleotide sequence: TGTGCCAGCAGCCCTTCGACTAGCGGGAGGGCCTTGGGGGAGACCCAGTACTTC.

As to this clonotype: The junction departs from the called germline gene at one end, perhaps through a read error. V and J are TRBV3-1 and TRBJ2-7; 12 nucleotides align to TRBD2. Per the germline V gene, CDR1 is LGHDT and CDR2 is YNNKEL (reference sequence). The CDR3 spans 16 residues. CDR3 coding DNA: TGTGCCAGCAGCCAAGGGACTAGCGGGACTGGCTACGTGCAGTACTTC. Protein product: CASSQGTSGTGYVQYF.

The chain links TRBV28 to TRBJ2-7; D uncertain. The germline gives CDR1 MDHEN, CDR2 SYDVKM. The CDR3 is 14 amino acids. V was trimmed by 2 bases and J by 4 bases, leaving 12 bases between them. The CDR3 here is CASSLTSDLYEQYV. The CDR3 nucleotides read TGTGCCAGCAGTTTAACCTCGGACCTTTACGAGCAGTACGTC.

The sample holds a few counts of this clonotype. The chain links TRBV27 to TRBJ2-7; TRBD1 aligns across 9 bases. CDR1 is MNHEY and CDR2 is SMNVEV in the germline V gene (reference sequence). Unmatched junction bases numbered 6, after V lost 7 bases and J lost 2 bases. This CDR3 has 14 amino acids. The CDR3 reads CASTPTGGAYEQYF. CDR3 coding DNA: TGTGCCAGCACTCCGACAGGGGGAGCCTACGAGCAGTACTTC.

The CDR3 sequence is CASRETSGGNEQFF. The CDR3 nucleotides are TGTGCCAGCAGGGAGACTAGCGGGGGTAATGAGCAGTTCTTC. The chain couples TRBV12-3 or TRBV12-4 to TRBJ2-1; TRBD2 matches at 12 bases. The CDR3 covers 14 residues. Trimming cost V 6 bases and J 7 bases; bases outside gene matches: 4.

CDR3 sequence (DNA): TGCAGTGCTACGACAGGGGCTCATTCTGGCACCTTC. Translated: CSATTGAHSGTF. This sequence joins TRBV20-1 and TRBJ1-2; 8 bases are a match to TRBD1. The CDR3 runs 12 residues. CDR1 is DFQATT, CDR2 SNEGSKA, per germline (reference sequence). The V and J ends lost 4 bases and 13 bases, in that order; junction bases with no gene match: 11.

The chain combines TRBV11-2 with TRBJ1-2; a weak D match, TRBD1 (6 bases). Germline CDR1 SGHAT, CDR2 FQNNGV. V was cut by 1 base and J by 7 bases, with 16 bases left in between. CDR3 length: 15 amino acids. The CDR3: CASSLVDLLGGGYTF. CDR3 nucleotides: TGTGCCAGCAGCTTAGTGGACCTTTTAGGGGGTGGCTACACCTTC.

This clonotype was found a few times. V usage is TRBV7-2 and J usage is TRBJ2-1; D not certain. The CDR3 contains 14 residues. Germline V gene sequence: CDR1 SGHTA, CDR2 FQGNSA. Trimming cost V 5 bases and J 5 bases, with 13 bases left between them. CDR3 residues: CASSALLGNNEQFF. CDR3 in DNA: TGTGCCAGCAGCGCCCTTCTAGGGAACAATGAGCAGTTCTTC. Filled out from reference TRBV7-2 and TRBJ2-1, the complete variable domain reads GAGVSQSPSNKVTEKGKDVELRCDPISGHTALYWYRQSLGQGLEFLIYFQGNSAPDKSGLPSDRFSAERTGGSVSTLTIQRTQQEDSAVYLCASSALLGNNEQFFGPGTRLTVL.

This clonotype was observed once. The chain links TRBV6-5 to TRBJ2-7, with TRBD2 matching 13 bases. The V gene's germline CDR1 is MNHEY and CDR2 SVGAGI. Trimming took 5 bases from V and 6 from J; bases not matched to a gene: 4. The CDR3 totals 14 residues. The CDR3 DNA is TGTGCCAGCAGTACTGGGACTAGCGGGATCGAGCAGTACTTC. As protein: CASSTGTSGIEQYF.

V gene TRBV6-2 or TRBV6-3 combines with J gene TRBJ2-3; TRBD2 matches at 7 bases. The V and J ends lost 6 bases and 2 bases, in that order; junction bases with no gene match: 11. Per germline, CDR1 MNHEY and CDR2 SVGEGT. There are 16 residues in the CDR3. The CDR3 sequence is CASSPLAGDLTDTQYF. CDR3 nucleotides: TGTGCCAGCAGCCCCCTCGCGGGGGACCTCACAGATACGCAGTATTTT.

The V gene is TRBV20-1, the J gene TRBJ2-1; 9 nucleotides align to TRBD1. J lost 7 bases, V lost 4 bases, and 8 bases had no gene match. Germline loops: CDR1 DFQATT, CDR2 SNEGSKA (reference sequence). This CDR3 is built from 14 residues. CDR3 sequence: CSANGGTGKNEQFF. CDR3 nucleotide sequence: TGCAGTGCTAATGGCGGGACAGGGAAGAATGAGCAGTTCTTC.

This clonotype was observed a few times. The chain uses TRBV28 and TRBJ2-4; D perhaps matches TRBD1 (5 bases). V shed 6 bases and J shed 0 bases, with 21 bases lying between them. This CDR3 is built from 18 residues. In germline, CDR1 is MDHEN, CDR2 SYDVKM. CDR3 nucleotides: TGTGCCAGCAGCCTACCATTCCAGGGTAGAGGAGCCAAAAACATTCAGTACTTC. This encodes CASSLPFQGRGAKNIQYF. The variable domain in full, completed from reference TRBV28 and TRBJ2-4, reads DVKVTQSSRYLVKRTGEKVFLECVQDMDHENMFWYRQDPGLGLRLIYFSYDVKMKEKGDIPEGYSVSREKKERFSLILESASTNQTSMYLCASSLPFQGRGAKNIQYFGAGTRLSVL.

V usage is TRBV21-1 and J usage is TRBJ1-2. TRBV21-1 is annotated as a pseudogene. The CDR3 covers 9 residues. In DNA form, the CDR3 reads TGTGCTGGGTTCTGGTGTTGGAGCTTC. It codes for CAGFWCWSF.

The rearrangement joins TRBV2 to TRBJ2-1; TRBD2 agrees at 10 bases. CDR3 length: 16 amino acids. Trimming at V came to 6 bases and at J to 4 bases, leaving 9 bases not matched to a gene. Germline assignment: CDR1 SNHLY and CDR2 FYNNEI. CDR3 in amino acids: CASRTTGLAVYNEQFF. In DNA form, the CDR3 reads TGTGCCAGCAGAACTACCGGACTAGCGGTATACAATGAGCAGTTCTTC.

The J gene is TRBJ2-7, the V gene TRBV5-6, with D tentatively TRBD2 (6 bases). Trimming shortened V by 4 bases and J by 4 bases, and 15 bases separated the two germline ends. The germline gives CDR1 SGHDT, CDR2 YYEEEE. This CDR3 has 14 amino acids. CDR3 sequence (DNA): TGTGCCAGCAGCGGGACCGGGACTCCTTACGAGCAGTACTTC. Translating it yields CASSGTGTPYEQYF. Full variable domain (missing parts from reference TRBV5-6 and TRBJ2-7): DAGVTQSPTHLIKTRGQQVTLRCSPKSGHDTVSWYQQALGQGPQFIFQYYEEEERQRGNFPDRFSGHQFPNYSSELNVNALLLGDSALYLCASSGTGTPYEQYFGPGTRLTVT.